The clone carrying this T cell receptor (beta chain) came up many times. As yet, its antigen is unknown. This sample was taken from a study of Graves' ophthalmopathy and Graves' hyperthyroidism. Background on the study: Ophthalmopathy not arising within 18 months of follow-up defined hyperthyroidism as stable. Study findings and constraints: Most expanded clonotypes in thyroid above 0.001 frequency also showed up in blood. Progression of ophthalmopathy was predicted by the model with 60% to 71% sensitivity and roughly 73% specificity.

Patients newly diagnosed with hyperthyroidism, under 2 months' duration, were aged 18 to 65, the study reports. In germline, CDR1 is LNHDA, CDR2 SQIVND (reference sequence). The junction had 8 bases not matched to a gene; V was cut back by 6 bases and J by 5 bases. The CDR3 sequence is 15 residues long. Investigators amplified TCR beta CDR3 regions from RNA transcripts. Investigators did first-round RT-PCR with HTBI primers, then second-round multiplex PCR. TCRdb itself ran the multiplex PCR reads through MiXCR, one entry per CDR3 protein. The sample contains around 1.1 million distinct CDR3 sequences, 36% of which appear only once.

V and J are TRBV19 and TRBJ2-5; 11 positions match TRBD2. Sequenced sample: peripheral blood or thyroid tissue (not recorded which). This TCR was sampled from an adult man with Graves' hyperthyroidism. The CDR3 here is CASSVLAGAFETQYF. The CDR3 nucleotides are TGTGCCAGTAGCGTACTAGCGGGAGCCTTCGAGACCCAGTACTTC.